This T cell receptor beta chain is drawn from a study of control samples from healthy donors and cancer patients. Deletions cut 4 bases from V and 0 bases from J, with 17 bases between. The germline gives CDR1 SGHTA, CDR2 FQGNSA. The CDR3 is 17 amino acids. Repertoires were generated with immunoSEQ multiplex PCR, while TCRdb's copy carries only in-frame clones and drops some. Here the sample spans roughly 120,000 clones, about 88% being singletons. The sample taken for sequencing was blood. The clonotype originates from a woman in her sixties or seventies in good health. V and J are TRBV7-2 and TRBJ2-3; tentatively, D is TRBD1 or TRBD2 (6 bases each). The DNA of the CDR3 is TGTGCCAGCAGCTACAAAGCTGGGGGGCTGAGCACAGATACGCAGTATTTT. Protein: CASSYKAGGLSTDTQYF.